These 29 T cell receptor beta chains were all obtained from the same sample, sequenced in a study of T cells after posttransplantation cyclophosphamide. Clones were sequenced by immunoSEQ multiplex PCR, and TCRdb holds only the in-frame ones, with some missing. The sample has about 38,000 clones, none seen only once. Sequenced input: PBMCs. These receptors all stem from a man aged 50 or older in good health, CMV-negative, and a related stem cell transplant donor.

The sample holds many counts of this clone. The chain has TRBV7-9 and TRBJ2-7; D ambiguous. Germline-derived CDR1 and CDR2 are SEHNR and FQNEAQ (reference sequence). Trimming removed 5 bases at V and 0 bases at J, with 14 bases between. This CDR3 has 15 residues. This chain's CDR3 is CASSQRRQASYEQYF. Here the CDR3 DNA reads TGTGCCAGCAGCCAAAGGCGTCAGGCCTCCTACGAGCAGTACTTC.

This clone was recorded at least ten times. CDR3 region: CSVKGLAIGELFF. The CDR3 DNA reads TGCAGCGTTAAGGGACTAGCGATCGGGGAGCTGTTTTTT. V is TRBV29-1 and J is TRBJ2-2; 10 nucleotides align to TRBD2. The ends lost 5 bases at V and 7 bases at J; junction bases unmatched: 4. This CDR3 is 13 amino acids long. Germline CDR1 and CDR2: SQVTM and ANQGSEA.

This clone has ten or more counts. The chain links TRBV5-1 to TRBJ1-4; TRBD1 matches 7 bases. The CDR3 contains 14 residues. Germline V CDR1 and CDR2: SGHRS, YFSETQ. V lost 4 bases and J lost 2; bases outside the gene matches: 2. The CDR3 bases are TGCGCCAGCAGCACGGGACAGACTAATGAAAAACTGTTTTTT. Protein product: CASSTGQTNEKLFF.

This clone was observed at least ten times. This chain links TRBV5-6 with TRBJ1-3; TRBD1 agrees at 7 bases. This CDR3 is built from 15 residues. Germline loops: CDR1 SGHDT, CDR2 YYEEEE. V was clipped by 4 bases and J by 0 bases; unmatched bases: 4. The CDR3 here is CASSQPGGSGNTIYF. CDR3 in DNA: TGTGCCAGCAGCCAACCAGGGGGCTCTGGAAACACCATATATTTT.

Only a few counts were recorded for this clone. This rearrangement joins TRBV5-1 to TRBJ2-1, with D possibly TRBD2 on 6 matching bases. CDR1 and CDR2 from the germline V gene are SGHRS and YFSETQ. The CDR3 length is 15 residues. V lost 3 bases and J lost 12, with 22 bases in between. CDR3 residues: CASSSGTVYYLGQFF. CDR3 coding DNA: TGCGCCAGCAGCTCCGGGACTGTATATTATTTGGGGCAGTTCTTC.

This clone was counted at least ten times. The V call is TRBV14, the J call TRBJ2-1; 7 nucleotides line up with TRBD2. Germline CDR1 and CDR2: SGHDN and FVKESK. The CDR3 is 12 amino acids. V lost 4 bases and J lost 12; bases outside the gene matches: 6. The CDR3 DNA reads as TGTGCCAGCAGCCCCCCTGGGGGGGGGCAGTTCTTC. Encoded protein: CASSPPGGGQFF.

This chain connects TRBV19 to TRBJ1-2; the match to TRBD1 covers 7 bases. Germline CDR1 reads LNHDA; CDR2 reads SQIVND (reference sequence). Losses at the gene ends were 0 bases for V and 7 bases for J; bases not matched to a gene: 8. CDR3 length equals 15 residues. In DNA, the CDR3 is TGTGCCAGTAGTATAGACGCCGGACAGGTGCCTGGCTACACCTTC. This sequence encodes CASSIDAGQVPGYTF.

This clone was counted ten times or more. The V call is TRBV19, the J call TRBJ2-6, with 15 positions matching TRBD2. The CDR3 loop spans 20 amino acids. Unmatched junction bases numbered 9, after V lost 4 bases and J lost 2 bases. Per the germline V gene, CDR1 is LNHDA and CDR2 is SQIVND (reference sequence). In nucleotides, the CDR3 is TGTGCCAGTAGTACGGGACTAGCGGGGGGTTCTAGAGCTGGGGCCAACGTCCTGACTTTC. It encodes CASSTGLAGGSRAGANVLTF.

There are many counts of this clone. The chain combines TRBV9 with TRBJ1-5, with D perhaps matching TRBD1 (5 bases). Trimming stripped 0 bases from V and 0 bases from J, with 10 bases between. The CDR3 contains 16 residues. Per germline, CDR1 SGDLS and CDR2 YYNGEE. CDR3 coding DNA: TGTGCCAGCAGCGTAGGGCAGGGTTATAGCAATCAGCCCCAGCATTTT. Translated: CASSVGQGYSNQPQHF.

This clone was recorded at least ten times. The chain recombines TRBV29-1 with TRBJ2-1; 8 bases agree with TRBD2. The CDR3 length is 14 residues. V lost 8 bases to trimming and J lost 0 bases; unmatched junction nucleotides: 6. Germline V gene data show CDR1 as SQVTM and CDR2 as ANQGSEA. The CDR3 loop is CSSSSGISYNEQFF. For the CDR3, the DNA is TGCAGCTCCAGTAGCGGGATCTCCTACAATGAGCAGTTCTTC.

This sequence joins TRBV14 and TRBJ2-3; 9 bases are a match to TRBD1. Per germline, CDR1 SGHDN and CDR2 FVKESK. CDR3 length equals 16 residues. Germline trimming cut 4 bases from V and 5 bases from J; bases unmatched to any gene: 10. The CDR3 nucleotides are TGTGCCAGCAGCCGAGCAAAACAGGGGGCTGAAGATACGCAGTATTTT. Protein: CASSRAKQGAEDTQYF.

This clone has at least ten counts. The CDR3 region is CASSLRRLFGNTIYF. The DNA of the CDR3 is TGTGCCAGCAGCTTACGCAGGCTCTTTGGAAACACCATATATTTT. The chain joins TRBV5-6 to TRBJ1-3, with D unclear. Trimming pared 2 bases from V and 3 bases from J, leaving 12 bases between. The CDR3 contains 15 residues. Germline V gene lookup returns CDR1 SGHDT and CDR2 YYEEEE.

Only a few counts were recorded for this clone. V gene TRBV10-2 combines with J gene TRBJ1-6; TRBD1 agrees at 8 bases. The CDR3 length is 13 residues. Trimming at V came to 7 bases and at J to 7 bases, leaving 3 bases not matched to a gene. Germline V gene data show CDR1 as WSHSY and CDR2 as SAAADI. This CDR3 is CASTGTGNSPLHF. The CDR3 region has the DNA TGCGCCAGCACCGGGACAGGAAATTCACCCCTCCACTTT.

In its sample, this clone was seen many times. This rearrangement joins TRBV6-6 to TRBJ1-1, with 7 bases matching TRBD1. The ends lost 6 bases at V and 5 bases at J; junction bases unmatched: 9. The CDR3 is 14 amino acids. The germline CDR1 and CDR2 sequences are MNHNY and SVGAGI (reference sequence). The CDR3 region is CASSRNRGRTEAFF. The CDR3 nucleotides read TGTGCCAGCAGCCGTAACAGGGGAAGAACTGAAGCTTTCTTT.

This clone occurred many times. This sequence joins TRBV4-1 and TRBJ2-7; 7 nucleotides agree with TRBD1. The CDR3 runs to 16 residues. Germline trimming cut 1 base from V and 0 bases from J; bases unmatched to any gene: 6. The V gene's germline CDR1 is MGHRA and CDR2 YSYEKL. The CDR3 nucleotides read TGCGCCAGCAGCCAAGTACCGACAGGGCGCTCCTACGAGCAGTACTTC. Amino acid sequence: CASSQVPTGRSYEQYF.

This chain uses TRBV7-6 with TRBJ2-5, with D unclear. This CDR3 contains 13 residues. V was pared by 1 base and J by 0 bases, with 3 bases between. The V gene's germline CDR1 is SGHVS and CDR2 FNYEAQ. CDR3 protein: CASSLVNQETQYF. The CDR3 DNA follows: TGTGCCAGCAGCTTAGTAAACCAAGAGACCCAGTACTTC. The full variable domain, its missing parts supplied by reference TRBV7-6 and TRBJ2-5, is GAGVSQSPRYKVTKRGQDVALRCDPISGHVSLYWYRQALGQGPEFLTYFNYEAQQDKSGLPNDRFSAERPEGSISTLTIQRTEQRDSAMYRCASSLVNQETQYFGPGTRLLVL.

This clone has at least ten counts. V and J are TRBV7-9 and TRBJ1-5, with D maybe TRBD1 (6 bases). Germline loops: CDR1 SEHNR, CDR2 FQNEAQ (reference sequence). V dropped 3 bases and J dropped 5 bases, with 14 bases sitting between them. CDR3 size: 15 residues. This chain's CDR3 is CASSFRGGVDQPQHF. The DNA for the CDR3 is TGTGCCAGCAGCTTCAGGGGTGGTGTCGATCAGCCCCAGCATTTT.

This clone was found many times. V usage is TRBV7-3 and J usage is TRBJ2-7; 8 bases match TRBD2. The CDR3 sequence is 15 residues long. The V gene's germline CDR1 is SGHTA and CDR2 FQGTGA. V gave up 2 bases and J gave up 1 base; unmatched junction bases: 4. This CDR3 is CASSLLSGGSYEQYF. DNA of the CDR3: TGTGCCAGCAGCTTACTATCGGGGGGGTCCTACGAGCAGTACTTC.

This clone was observed at least ten times. The genes are TRBV11-3 and TRBJ2-3, with 8 bases that match TRBD2. The CDR3 consists of 16 residues. J lost 1 base, V lost 5 bases, and 8 bases had no gene match. Germline V gene lookup returns CDR1 SGHNT and CDR2 YENEEA. CDR3 DNA: TGTGCCAGCAGCCCAGGCACTAGCGGCCGCACAGATACGCAGTATTTT. It codes for CASSPGTSGRTDTQYF.

This clone was seen repeatedly, ten times or more. The V call is TRBV10-3, the J call TRBJ1-5, with D maybe TRBD1 (6 bases). Germline lookup yields CDR1 ENHRY and CDR2 SYGVKD. Trimming cost V 0 bases and J 5 bases, with 8 bases left between them. The length of the CDR3 is 14 residues. CDR3 loop: CAISESTGDQPQHF. CDR3 coding DNA: TGTGCCATCAGTGAGTCGACAGGAGATCAGCCCCAGCATTTT.

This clone was seen ten or more times. The chain couples TRBV6-5 to TRBJ2-5; D is undetermined. Germline V lookup: CDR1 MNHEY, CDR2 SVGAGI. V gave up 6 bases and J gave up 4 bases, with 6 bases separating them. The length of the CDR3 is 11 residues. Here the CDR3 reads CASRFGETQYF. The CDR3 DNA sequence: TGTGCCAGCAGGTTCGGAGAGACCCAGTACTTC.

There are many counts of this clone. The chain couples TRBV6-5 to TRBJ1-6, with 10 bases lining up with TRBD1. Trimming at V came to 2 bases and at J to 10 bases, leaving 5 bases not matched to a gene. The CDR3 length is 15 residues. CDR1 and CDR2 from the germline V gene are MNHEY and SVGAGI. As DNA, the CDR3 is TGTGCCAGCAGTTACACGGGACAGGGGAACTCACCCCTCCACTTT. Its translation is CASSYTGQGNSPLHF.

The table lists this clone with many counts. The rearrangement links TRBV28 to TRBJ1-2; D unclear. The CDR3 has 12 residues. In germline, CDR1 is MDHEN, CDR2 SYDVKM. Trimming left V 5 bases short and J 8 bases short, with 12 bases between. The CDR3 nucleotides read TGTGCCAGCAGTCAACCCTATGAGGGCTACACCTTC. Its protein product is CASSQPYEGYTF.

This clone was counted ten times or more. V and J are TRBV21-1 and TRBJ2-7; the D segment call TRBD2 is taken from the table without a DNA check. TRBV21-1 is an annotated pseudogene. The CDR3 has 17 residues. Here the CDR3 reads CASSTRKVDFPVYEQYF. The CDR3 region has the DNA TGTGCCAGCAGCACAAGAAAAGTGGACTTCCCGGTCTACGAGCAGTACTTC.

This clone was detected ten times or more. The genes are TRBV5-1 and TRBJ1-1; D is perhaps TRBD1 (5 bases). Germline CDR1 reads SGHRS; CDR2 reads YFSETQ. CDR3 length: 15 residues. Trimming took 0 bases from V and 1 from J, leaving 10 bases between them. The CDR3 DNA follows: TGCGCCAGCAGCTTGGGGCCCCAGGGGAACACTGAAGCTTTCTTT. It yields the protein CASSLGPQGNTEAFF.

This clone was picked up a small number of times. The V and J genes are TRBV6-5 and TRBJ2-5; the match to TRBD1 covers 8 bases. V shed 0 bases and J 4 bases; nucleotides not matched to a gene: 7. The CDR3 extends over 16 amino acids. Germline V lookup: CDR1 MNHEY, CDR2 SVGAGI. For the CDR3, the DNA is TGTGCCAGCAGTTACTCCGGCAGGGGGCCATCAGAGACCCAGTACTTC. Translation: CASSYSGRGPSETQYF.

This clone came up many times. The identical CDR3 is also encoded by other nucleotide sequences in the sample. V gene TRBV9 combines with J gene TRBJ2-7; 8 nucleotides agree with TRBD1. CDR3 size: 14 residues. V lost 2 bases, J lost 4 bases, and 5 bases stayed unmatched. Germline CDR1 and CDR2: SGDLS and YYNGEE. CDR3 residues: CASSVGQGAYEQYF. In DNA, the CDR3 is TGTGCCAGCAGCGTTGGGCAGGGGGCTTACGAGCAGTACTTC.

This chain uses TRBV9 with TRBJ1-1, with 10 bases identical to TRBD1. V dropped 3 bases and J dropped 5; count of bases not matched to a gene: 10. Looked up from germline, CDR1 is SGDLS and CDR2 is YYNGEE. The CDR3 is 16 residues long. CDR3 protein: CASSEDDRGRLTEAFF. The CDR3 coding sequence is TGTGCCAGCAGCGAGGATGACAGGGGGCGCCTTACTGAAGCTTTCTTT.

This clone was seen many times. The chain couples TRBV10-1 to TRBJ1-2, with 8 bases matching TRBD1. Germline V CDR1 and CDR2: WNHNN, SYGVQD (reference sequence). V trimming: 2 bases; J trimming: 5 bases; junction bases outside the gene matches: 1. The CDR3 totals 13 residues. CDR3 nucleotides: TGCGCCAGCAGTGAGGGACAGGGTTATGGCTACACCTTC. It translates to CASSEGQGYGYTF.